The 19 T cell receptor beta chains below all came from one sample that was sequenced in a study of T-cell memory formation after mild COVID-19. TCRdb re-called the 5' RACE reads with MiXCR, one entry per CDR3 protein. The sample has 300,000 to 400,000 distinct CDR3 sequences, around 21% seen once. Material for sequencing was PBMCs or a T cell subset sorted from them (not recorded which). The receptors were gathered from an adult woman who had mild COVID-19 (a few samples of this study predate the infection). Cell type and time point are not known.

CDR3 nucleotides: TGCAGCGGAGGGGACTCGCTGGAAACTGAAGCTTTCTTT. Its protein product is CSGGDSLETEAFF. V and J are TRBV29-1 and TRBJ1-1; D might be TRBD1 (5 bases). This CDR3 has 13 residues. Trimming removed 7 bases at V and 5 bases at J, with 17 bases between. The germline V gene has CDR1 SQVTM and CDR2 ANQGSEA.

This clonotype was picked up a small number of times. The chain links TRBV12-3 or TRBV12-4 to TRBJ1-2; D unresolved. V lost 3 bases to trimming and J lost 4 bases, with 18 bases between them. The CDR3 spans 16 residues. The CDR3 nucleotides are TGTGCCAGCAGTTTCACGAGGGCGGCGGTGAGCTATGGCTACACCTTC. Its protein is CASSFTRAAVSYGYTF.

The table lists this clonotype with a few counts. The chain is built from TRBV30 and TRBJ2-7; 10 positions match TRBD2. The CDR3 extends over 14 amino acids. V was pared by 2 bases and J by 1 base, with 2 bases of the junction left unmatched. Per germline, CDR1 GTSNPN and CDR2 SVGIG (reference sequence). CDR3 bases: TGTGCCTGGAGTTGGACTAGCGGATCCTACGAGCAGTACTTC. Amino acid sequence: CAWSWTSGSYEQYF.

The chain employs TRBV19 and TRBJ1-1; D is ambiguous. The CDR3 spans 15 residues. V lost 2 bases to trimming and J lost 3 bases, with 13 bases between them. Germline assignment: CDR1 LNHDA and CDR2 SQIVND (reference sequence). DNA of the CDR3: TGTGCCAGTAGTATATCAAACGGGATCGACACTGAAGCTTTCTTT. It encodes CASSISNGIDTEAFF.

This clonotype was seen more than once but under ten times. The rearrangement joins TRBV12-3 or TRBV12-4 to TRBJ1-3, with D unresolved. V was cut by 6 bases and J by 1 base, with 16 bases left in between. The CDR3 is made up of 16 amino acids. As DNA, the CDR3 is TGTGCCAGCAGCCCCACTTATGTGGGTTCTGGAAACACCATATATTTT. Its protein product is CASSPTYVGSGNTIYF.

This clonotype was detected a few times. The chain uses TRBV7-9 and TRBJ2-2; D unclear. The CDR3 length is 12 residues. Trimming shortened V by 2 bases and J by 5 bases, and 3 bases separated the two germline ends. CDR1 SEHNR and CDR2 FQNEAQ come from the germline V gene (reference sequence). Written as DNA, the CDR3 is TGTGCCAGCAGCTTACTAACCGGGGAGCTGTTTTTT. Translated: CASSLLTGELFF.

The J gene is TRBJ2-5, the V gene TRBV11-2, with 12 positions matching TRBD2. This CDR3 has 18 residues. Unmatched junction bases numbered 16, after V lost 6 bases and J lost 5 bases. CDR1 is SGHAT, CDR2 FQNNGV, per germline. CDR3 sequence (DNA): TGTGCCAGCAGATTTAGCGGACTAGCGGGACCACGAGGGGAGACCCAGTACTTC. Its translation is CASRFSGLAGPRGETQYF.

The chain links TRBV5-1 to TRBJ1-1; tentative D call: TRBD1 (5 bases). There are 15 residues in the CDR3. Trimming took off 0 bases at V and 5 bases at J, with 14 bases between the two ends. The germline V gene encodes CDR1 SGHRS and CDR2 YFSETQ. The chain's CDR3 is CASSLDAGLGTEAFF. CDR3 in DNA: TGCGCCAGCAGCTTGGACGCGGGGCTTGGGACTGAAGCTTTCTTT. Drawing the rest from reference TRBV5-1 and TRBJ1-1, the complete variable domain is KAGVTQTPRYLIKTRGQQVTLSCSPISGHRSVSWYQQTPGQGLQFLFEYFSETQRNKGNFPGRFSGRQFSNSRSEMNVSTLELGDSALYLCASSLDAGLGTEAFFGQGTRLTVV.

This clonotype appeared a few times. CDR3 amino acids: CASRRDRDSSYGYTF. The DNA of the CDR3 is TGTGCCAGCAGGCGGGACAGGGACTCGTCCTATGGCTACACCTTC. The J gene is TRBJ1-2, the V gene TRBV6-5; 9 nucleotides line up with TRBD1. Germline CDR1 and CDR2: MNHEY and SVGAGI. Losses at the gene ends were 6 bases for V and 4 bases for J; bases not matched to a gene: 9. This CDR3 has 15 residues.

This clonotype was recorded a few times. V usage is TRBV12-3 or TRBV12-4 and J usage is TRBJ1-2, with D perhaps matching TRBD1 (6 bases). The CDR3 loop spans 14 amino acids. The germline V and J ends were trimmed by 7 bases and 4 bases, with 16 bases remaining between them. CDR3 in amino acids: CASTLRGAGYGYTF. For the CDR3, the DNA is TGTGCCAGCACCCTACGGGGGGCAGGCTATGGCTACACCTTC.

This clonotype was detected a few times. The CDR3 region has the DNA TGTGCCAGCAAGGCAGGGGAGAGAGAGACCCAGTACTTC. This encodes CASKAGERETQYF. The V gene is TRBV6-5, the J gene TRBJ2-5; D perhaps matches TRBD1 (6 bases). CDR3 size: 13 residues. The V end lost 7 bases, the J end lost 4 bases, and 13 bases lay between the germline ends. Germline lookup yields CDR1 MNHEY and CDR2 SVGAGI.

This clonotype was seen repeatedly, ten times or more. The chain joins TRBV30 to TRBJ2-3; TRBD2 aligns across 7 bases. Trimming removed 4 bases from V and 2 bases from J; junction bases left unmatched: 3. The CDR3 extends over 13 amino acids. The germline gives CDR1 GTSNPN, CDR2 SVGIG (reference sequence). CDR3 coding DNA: TGTGCCTGGAAACGGGACTACACAGATACGCAGTATTTT. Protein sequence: CAWKRDYTDTQYF.

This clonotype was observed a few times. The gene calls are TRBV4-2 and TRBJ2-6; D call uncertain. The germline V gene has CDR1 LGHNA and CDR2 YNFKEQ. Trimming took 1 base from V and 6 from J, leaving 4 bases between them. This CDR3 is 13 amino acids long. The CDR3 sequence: CASSQGLANVLTF. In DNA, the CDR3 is TGTGCCAGCAGCCAAGGGCTGGCCAACGTCCTGACTTTC.

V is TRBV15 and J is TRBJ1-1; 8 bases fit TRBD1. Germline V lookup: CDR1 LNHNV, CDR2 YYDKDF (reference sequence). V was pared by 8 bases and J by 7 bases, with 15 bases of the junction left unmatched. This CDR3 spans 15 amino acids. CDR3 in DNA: TGTGCCACCGTCCGCCCTGGTCAGGGGGCCTTTGAAGCTTTCTTT. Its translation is CATVRPGQGAFEAFF.

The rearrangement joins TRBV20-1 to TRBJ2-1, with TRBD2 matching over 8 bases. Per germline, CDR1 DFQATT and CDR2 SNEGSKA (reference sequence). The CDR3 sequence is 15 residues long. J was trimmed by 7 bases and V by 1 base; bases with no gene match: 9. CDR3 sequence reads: CSARATGGPRNEQFF. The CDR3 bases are TGCAGTGCTAGAGCAACGGGAGGGCCCCGGAATGAGCAGTTCTTC.

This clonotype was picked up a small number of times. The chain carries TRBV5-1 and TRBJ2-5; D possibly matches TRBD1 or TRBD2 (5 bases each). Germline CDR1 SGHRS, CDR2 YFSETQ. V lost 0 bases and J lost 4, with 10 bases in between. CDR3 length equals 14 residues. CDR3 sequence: CASSLASGRETQYF. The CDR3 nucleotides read TGCGCCAGCAGCTTGGCCTCAGGGAGAGAGACCCAGTACTTC.

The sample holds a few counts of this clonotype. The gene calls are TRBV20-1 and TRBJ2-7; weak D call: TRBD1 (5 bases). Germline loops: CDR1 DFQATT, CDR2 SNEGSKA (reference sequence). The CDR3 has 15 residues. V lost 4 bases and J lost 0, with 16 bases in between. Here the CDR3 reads CSAKDRQTSSYEQYF. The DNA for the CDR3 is TGCAGTGCTAAAGATCGACAGACAAGCTCCTACGAGCAGTACTTC.

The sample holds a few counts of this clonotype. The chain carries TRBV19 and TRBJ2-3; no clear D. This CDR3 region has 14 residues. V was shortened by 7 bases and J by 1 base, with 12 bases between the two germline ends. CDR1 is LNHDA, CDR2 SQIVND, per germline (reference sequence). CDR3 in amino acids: CASKFGFGTDTQYF. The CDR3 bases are TGTGCCAGTAAATTTGGTTTTGGCACAGATACGCAGTATTTT.

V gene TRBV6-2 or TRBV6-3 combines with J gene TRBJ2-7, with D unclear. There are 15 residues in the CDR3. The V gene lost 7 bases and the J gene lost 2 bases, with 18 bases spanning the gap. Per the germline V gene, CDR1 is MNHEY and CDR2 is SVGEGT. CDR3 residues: CASNTWGGWAYEQYF. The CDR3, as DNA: TGTGCCAGCAATACCTGGGGTGGTTGGGCCTACGAGCAGTACTTC.